The source of this T cell receptor (beta chain) is a study of OX40 agonist ivuxolimab in advanced cancers. Background on the study: Given to patients was ivuxolimab, an agonistic anti-OX40 (CD134) antibody. Every 2 weeks, patients received ivuxolimab intravenously, dosed at 0.01 to 10 mg/kg.

Data came from immunoSEQ multiplex PCR; TCRdb stores just in-frame clones and leaves some out. The repertoire holds around 90,000 clones, with around 87% as singletons. The CDR3 totals 16 residues. From germline, CDR1 is SGHNT and CDR2 YENEEA. The V and J ends lost 2 bases and 0 bases, in that order; junction bases with no gene match: 6. The genes are TRBV11-3 and TRBJ1-1; TRBD1 matches at 7 bases. The TCR originated in an adult with an advanced solid tumor such as melanoma, head and neck, liver or kidney cancer. Sample: CD4+ or CD8+ T cells sorted from blood, taken in a trial of the OX40 agonist ivuxolimab. CDR3 coding DNA: TGTGCCAGCAGCTTACAGGGGGACCCCATGAACACTGAAGCTTTCTTT. Translation: CASSLQGDPMNTEAFF.